Listed below are T cell receptor beta chains from one sample, sequenced in a study of cytomegalovirus exposure and HLA in healthy donors. Sequenced by immunoSEQ multiplex PCR; TCRdb stores in-frame clones only, minus some. Of 210,000 or so clones in the sample, approximately 90% were seen once. The source material was PBMCs. These TCRs come from a woman younger than 30 in good health and CMV-seronegative. The CDR3 runs from the conserved cysteine through the conserved F or W. The order of the fields is D gene, V gene, clone size, J gene, CDR3 DNA, CDR3 protein. D genes are given only for firm matches. The size entry is marked missing in some rows and otherwise reads once, few, many or a size class.

d_call: NA
v_call: TRBV7-8
clone_size: NA
j_call: TRBJ2-5
cdr3_nt: TGTGCCAGCAGCTTAACTAAGGGGCTAGAGACCCAGTACTTC
cdr3_aa: CASSLTKGLETQYF

d_call: NA
v_call: TRBV7-9
clone_size: NA
j_call: TRBJ2-5
cdr3_nt: TGTGCCATCTCCCCTGGAGCCGTAGAGACCCAGTACTTC
cdr3_aa: CAISPGAVETQYF

d_call: NA
v_call: TRBV19
clone_size: NA
j_call: TRBJ1-1
cdr3_nt: TGTGCCAGTTACCCCTGGGGGGGCCGTGGCACTGAAGCTTTCTTT
cdr3_aa: CASYPWGGRGTEAFF

d_call: NA
v_call: TRBV7-2
clone_size: NA
j_call: TRBJ1-1
cdr3_nt: TGTGCCAGCAGCCTCGATGGGGCGCACACTGAAGCTTTCTTT
cdr3_aa: CASSLDGAHTEAFF

d_call: TRBD1
v_call: TRBV5-4
clone_size: few
j_call: TRBJ1-4
cdr3_nt: TGTGCCAGCAGCCAAGGACAGGGGGGAGAAAAACTGTTTTTT
cdr3_aa: CASSQGQGGEKLFF

d_call: NA
v_call: TRBV27
clone_size: NA
j_call: TRBJ2-1
cdr3_nt: TGTGCCAGCAGTCCCCGCGGTATCTACAATGAGCAGTTCTTC
cdr3_aa: CASSPRGIYNEQFF

d_call: NA
v_call: TRBV18
clone_size: once
j_call: TRBJ1-1
cdr3_nt: TGTGCCAGCTCACCAACAGTCGGGAACACTGAAGCTTTCTTT
cdr3_aa: CASSPTVGNTEAFF

d_call: NA
v_call: TRBV5-8
clone_size: NA
j_call: TRBJ1-5
cdr3_nt: TGTGCCAGCAGCTTGGGACCACGGGATCAGCCCCAGCATTTT
cdr3_aa: CASSLGPRDQPQHF

d_call: TRBD1
v_call: TRBV9
clone_size: NA
j_call: TRBJ1-1
cdr3_nt: TGTGCCAGCAGCCCCTATTGGGACAGCCTTACTGAAGCTTTCTTT
cdr3_aa: CASSPYWDSLTEAFF

d_call: NA
v_call: TRBV9
clone_size: NA
j_call: TRBJ2-6
cdr3_nt: TGTGCCAGCAGCGTAGCAGGGGCTGGGGCCAACGTCCTGACTTTC
cdr3_aa: CASSVAGAGANVLTF

d_call: TRBD1
v_call: TRBV18
clone_size: once
j_call: TRBJ1-4
cdr3_nt: TGTGCCAGCTCATTAGGGACAGGCCCTGGGAAGGAAAAACTGTTTTTT
cdr3_aa: CASSLGTGPGKEKLFF

d_call: NA
v_call: TRBV27
clone_size: NA
j_call: TRBJ2-3
cdr3_nt: TGTGCCAGCAGTCCCCAGCGGACAGAAAGAATGGGGGATCTGGATACGCAGTATTTT
cdr3_aa: CASSPQRTERMGDLDTQYF

d_call: NA
v_call: TRBV4-3
clone_size: few
j_call: TRBJ1-3
cdr3_nt: TGCGCCAGCAGCCATCGGATGAGCGGAAGCTCTGGAAACACCATATATTTT
cdr3_aa: CASSHRMSGSSGNTIYF

d_call: TRBD1
v_call: TRBV7-9
clone_size: NA
j_call: TRBJ2-7
cdr3_nt: TGTGCCAGCAGCTTAGGGACAGGCTACGAGCAGTACTTC
cdr3_aa: CASSLGTGYEQYF

d_call: TRBD2
v_call: TRBV5-1
clone_size: once
j_call: TRBJ2-5
cdr3_nt: TGCGCCAGCAGCGAAGGGACTAGTAAAACCCAAGAGACCCAGTACTTC
cdr3_aa: CASSEGTSKTQETQYF

d_call: TRBD2
v_call: TRBV11-2
clone_size: once
j_call: TRBJ2-3
cdr3_nt: TGTGCCAGCAGCCAGCGACTAGCGGGGGTAAATCGGGCAGATACGCAGTATTTT
cdr3_aa: CASSQRLAGVNRADTQYF

d_call: NA
v_call: TRBV2
clone_size: NA
j_call: TRBJ2-5
cdr3_nt: TGTGCCAGCGGGGGGGGCTCTAACCGGGAGACCCAGTACTTC
cdr3_aa: CASGGGSNRETQYF

d_call: NA
v_call: TRBV9
clone_size: NA
j_call: TRBJ2-7
cdr3_nt: TGTGCCAGCAGCGCCCCTCACAACTCCTACGAGCAGTACTTC
cdr3_aa: CASSAPHNSYEQYF

d_call: NA
v_call: TRBV5-4
clone_size: NA
j_call: TRBJ2-5
cdr3_nt: TGTGCCAGCAGCTTGGACTACTGGAACGCCCAAGAGACCCAGTACTTC
cdr3_aa: CASSLDYWNAQETQYF

d_call: TRBD2
v_call: TRBV6-1
clone_size: NA
j_call: TRBJ2-3
cdr3_nt: TGTGCCAGCAGTGCTTGGGGGGGGACCACAGATACGCAGTATTTT
cdr3_aa: CASSAWGGTTDTQYF

d_call: NA
v_call: TRBV25-1
clone_size: NA
j_call: TRBJ2-3
cdr3_nt: TGTGCCAGCAGTGAAGCAGGTAGCACAGATACGCAGTATTTT
cdr3_aa: CASSEAGSTDTQYF

d_call: NA
v_call: TRBV4-3
clone_size: once
j_call: TRBJ1-6
cdr3_nt: TGCGCCAGCAGCCGGGAACCCTTGGGGGGGGCTGGAGAATCACCCCTCCACTTT
cdr3_aa: CASSREPLGGAGESPLHF

d_call: TRBD2
v_call: TRBV13
clone_size: NA
j_call: TRBJ2-1
cdr3_nt: TGTGCCAGCAGCTTTTTCAGCGGGGGGCGGTACAATGAGCAGTTCTTC
cdr3_aa: CASSFFSGGRYNEQFF

d_call: NA
v_call: TRBV15
clone_size: NA
j_call: TRBJ1-1
cdr3_nt: TGTGCCACCAGCAGGGGGCGGATGAACACTGAAGCTTTCTTT
cdr3_aa: CATSRGRMNTEAFF

d_call: NA
v_call: TRBV7-2
clone_size: few
j_call: TRBJ1-2
cdr3_nt: TGTGCCAGCAGCAAAGAGGCGATCTATGGCTACACCTTC
cdr3_aa: CASSKEAIYGYTF

d_call: NA
v_call: TRBV6-5
clone_size: once
j_call: TRBJ2-7
cdr3_nt: TGTGCCAGCACAGACACCCCCTACTCCTACGAGCAGTACTTC
cdr3_aa: CASTDTPYSYEQYF

d_call: TRBD2
v_call: TRBV7-2
clone_size: NA
j_call: TRBJ2-2
cdr3_nt: TGTGCCAGCAGCTTAAGCGGGATCGGGGAGCTGTTTTTT
cdr3_aa: CASSLSGIGELFF

d_call: NA
v_call: TRBV9
clone_size: once
j_call: TRBJ2-2
cdr3_nt: TGTGCCAGCAGCACACAACAGGGAACGGGACCCACCGGGGAGCTGTTTTTT
cdr3_aa: CASSTQQGTGPTGELFF

d_call: TRBD2
v_call: TRBV11-2
clone_size: NA
j_call: TRBJ2-5
cdr3_nt: TGTGCCAGCAGCCCCTACCTAGCGGGGGCCTCGGGGACCCAGTACTTC
cdr3_aa: CASSPYLAGASGTQYF

d_call: TRBD1
v_call: TRBV9
clone_size: NA
j_call: TRBJ1-3
cdr3_nt: TGTGCCAGCAGCGCTTATTCCTTTCCAGGGGGAGCTAGAGGAAACACCATATATTTT
cdr3_aa: CASSAYSFPGGARGNTIYF

d_call: TRBD1
v_call: TRBV18
clone_size: NA
j_call: TRBJ1-2
cdr3_nt: TGTGCCAGCTCTCTCCTAGGGACAGGGGCGGACTATGGCTACACCTTC
cdr3_aa: CASSLLGTGADYGYTF

d_call: NA
v_call: TRBV11-2
clone_size: NA
j_call: TRBJ2-5
cdr3_nt: TGTGCCAGCAGCTTATTTTTAGCCACAGGCGAGACCCAGTACTTC
cdr3_aa: CASSLFLATGETQYF

d_call: NA
v_call: TRBV9
clone_size: NA
j_call: TRBJ2-1
cdr3_nt: TGTGCCAGCAGCGTCACTAGCTCCACTGAGCAGTTCTTC
cdr3_aa: CASSVTSSTEQFF

d_call: NA
v_call: TRBV2
clone_size: NA
j_call: TRBJ2-3
cdr3_nt: TGTGCCAGCATTCGGGGGACCGGGCCCACAGATACGCAGTATTTT
cdr3_aa: CASIRGTGPTDTQYF

d_call: TRBD1
v_call: TRBV7-6
clone_size: NA
j_call: TRBJ2-6
cdr3_nt: TGTGCCAGCAGCTTAGGTCCAGGGGGCCTCGCCCTGACATACTCTGGGGCCAACGTCCTGACTTTC
cdr3_aa: CASSLGPGGLALTYSGANVLTF

d_call: NA
v_call: TRBV5-5
clone_size: NA
j_call: TRBJ2-2
cdr3_nt: TGTGCCAGCAGCTTACACCGGGACATAAACACCGGGGAGCTGTTTTTT
cdr3_aa: CASSLHRDINTGELFF

d_call: NA
v_call: TRBV7-2
clone_size: NA
j_call: TRBJ1-1
cdr3_nt: TGTGCCAGCAGCCCCCAGGGGAGCACTGAAGCTTTCTTT
cdr3_aa: CASSPQGSTEAFF

d_call: NA
v_call: TRBV29-1
clone_size: NA
j_call: TRBJ1-1
cdr3_nt: TGCAGCGTTGCAGGGAGGACTTACGGGGAAGCTTTCTTT
cdr3_aa: CSVAGRTYGEAFF

d_call: TRBD1
v_call: TRBV5-8
clone_size: NA
j_call: TRBJ1-1
cdr3_nt: TGTGCCAGCAGCGCTGGGACAGGGGTCATGAACACTGAAGCTTTCTTT
cdr3_aa: CASSAGTGVMNTEAFF

d_call: NA
v_call: TRBV5-1
clone_size: NA
j_call: TRBJ2-2
cdr3_nt: TGCGCCAGCAGCTTGCAAGGAGGGGAGAACACCGGGGAGCTGTTTTTT
cdr3_aa: CASSLQGGENTGELFF

d_call: TRBD2
v_call: TRBV6-4
clone_size: few
j_call: TRBJ2-1
cdr3_nt: TGTGCCAGCAGTGTGACTAGCGGGGACTACAATGAGCAGTTCTTC
cdr3_aa: CASSVTSGDYNEQFF

d_call: NA
v_call: TRBV4-1
clone_size: NA
j_call: TRBJ1-2
cdr3_nt: TGCGCCAGCAGCCAAGGCAGTAGAGGCTATGGCTACACCTTC
cdr3_aa: CASSQGSRGYGYTF

d_call: TRBD1
v_call: TRBV27
clone_size: NA
j_call: TRBJ2-5
cdr3_nt: TGTGCCAGCAGTTTATCGATTCGGGACAGGGGGCAAGAGACCCAGTACTTC
cdr3_aa: CASSLSIRDRGQETQYF

d_call: TRBD2
v_call: TRBV6-4
clone_size: NA
j_call: TRBJ2-1
cdr3_nt: TGTGCCAGCAGTTTTAGCGGGGGGCTTACGTACAATGAGCAGTTCTTC
cdr3_aa: CASSFSGGLTYNEQFF

d_call: NA
v_call: TRBV6-1
clone_size: few
j_call: TRBJ1-1
cdr3_nt: TGTGCCAGCAGGAAAATTGACAGGAACACTGAAGCTTTCTTT
cdr3_aa: CASRKIDRNTEAFF

d_call: NA
v_call: TRBV5-6
clone_size: NA
j_call: TRBJ1-2
cdr3_nt: TGTGCCAGCAGCCCTCGTGGGAGAGCTAACTATGGCTACACCTTC
cdr3_aa: CASSPRGRANYGYTF